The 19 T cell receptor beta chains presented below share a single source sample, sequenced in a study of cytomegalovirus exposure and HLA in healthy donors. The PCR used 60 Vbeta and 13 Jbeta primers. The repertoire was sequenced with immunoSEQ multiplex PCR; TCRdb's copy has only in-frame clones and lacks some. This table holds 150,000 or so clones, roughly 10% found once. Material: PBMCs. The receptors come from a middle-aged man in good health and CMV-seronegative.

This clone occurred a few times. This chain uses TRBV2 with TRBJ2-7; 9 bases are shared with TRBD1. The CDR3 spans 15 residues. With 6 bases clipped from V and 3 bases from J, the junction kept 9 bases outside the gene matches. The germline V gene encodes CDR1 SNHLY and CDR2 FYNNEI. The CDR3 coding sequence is TGTGCCAGCAGGATGGGACAGGGAGGGGTCTACGAGCAGTACTTC. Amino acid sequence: CASRMGQGGVYEQYF.

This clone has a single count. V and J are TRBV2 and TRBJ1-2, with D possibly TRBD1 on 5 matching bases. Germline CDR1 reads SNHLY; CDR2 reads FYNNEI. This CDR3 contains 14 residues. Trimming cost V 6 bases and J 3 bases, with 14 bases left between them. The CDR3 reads CASSPGGGDYGYTF. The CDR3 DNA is TGTGCCAGCAGCCCCGGGGGGGGTGACTATGGCTACACCTTC.

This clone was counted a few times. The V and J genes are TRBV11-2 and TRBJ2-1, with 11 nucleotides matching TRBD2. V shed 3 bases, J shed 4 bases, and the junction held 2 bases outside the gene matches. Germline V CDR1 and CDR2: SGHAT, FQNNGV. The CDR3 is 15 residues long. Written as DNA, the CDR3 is TGTGCCAGCAGCTTGGGGACTAGCGGTTACAATGAGCAGTTCTTC. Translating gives CASSLGTSGYNEQFF.

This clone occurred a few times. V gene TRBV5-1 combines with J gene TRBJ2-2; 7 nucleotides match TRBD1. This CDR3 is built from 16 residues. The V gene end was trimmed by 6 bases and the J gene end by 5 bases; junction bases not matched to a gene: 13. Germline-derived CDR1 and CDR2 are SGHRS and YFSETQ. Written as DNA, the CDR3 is TGCGCCAGCACGCCTCCGGGGACAGTTATAACCGGGGAGCTGTTTTTT. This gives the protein CASTPPGTVITGELFF.

The CDR3 DNA follows: TGTGCCAGCCACTTCTCAGGGGCAGGGGGCCTCTATGAAAAACTGTTTTTT. It specifies CASHFSGAGGLYEKLFF. This chain uses TRBV28 with TRBJ1-4; the match to TRBD1 covers 8 bases. The V segment lost 8 bases and the J segment 6 bases; nucleotides outside the gene matches: 17. Germline V gene sequence: CDR1 MDHEN, CDR2 SYDVKM. There are 17 residues in the CDR3.

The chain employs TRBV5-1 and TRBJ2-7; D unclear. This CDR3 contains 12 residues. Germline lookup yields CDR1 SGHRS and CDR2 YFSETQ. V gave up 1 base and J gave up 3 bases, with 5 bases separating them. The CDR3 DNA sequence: TGCGCCAGCAGCTTGAACTTCTACGAGCAGTACTTC. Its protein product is CASSLNFYEQYF.

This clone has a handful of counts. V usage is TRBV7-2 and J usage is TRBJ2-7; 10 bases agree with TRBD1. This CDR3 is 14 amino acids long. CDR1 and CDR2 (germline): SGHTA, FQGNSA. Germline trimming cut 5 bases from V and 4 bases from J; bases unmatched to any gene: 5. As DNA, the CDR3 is TGTGCCAGCAGCAACCGGGACAGGGGTTACGAGCAGTACTTC. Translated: CASSNRDRGYEQYF.

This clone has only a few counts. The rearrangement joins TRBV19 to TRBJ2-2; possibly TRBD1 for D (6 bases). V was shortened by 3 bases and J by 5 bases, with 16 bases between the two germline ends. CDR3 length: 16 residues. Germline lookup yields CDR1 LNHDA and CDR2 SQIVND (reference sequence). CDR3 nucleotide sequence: TGTGCCAGTAGTATTTTCGGCAGGGGAGAAACCGGGGAGCTGTTTTTT. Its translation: CASSIFGRGETGELFF.

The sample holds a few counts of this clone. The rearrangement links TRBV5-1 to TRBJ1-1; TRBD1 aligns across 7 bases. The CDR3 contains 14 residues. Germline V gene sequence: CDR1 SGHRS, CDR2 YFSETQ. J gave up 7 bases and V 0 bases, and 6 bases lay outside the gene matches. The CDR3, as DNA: TGCGCCAGCAGCTTGGTGGTTAGGGACAGTGAAGCTTTCTTT. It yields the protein CASSLVVRDSEAFF.

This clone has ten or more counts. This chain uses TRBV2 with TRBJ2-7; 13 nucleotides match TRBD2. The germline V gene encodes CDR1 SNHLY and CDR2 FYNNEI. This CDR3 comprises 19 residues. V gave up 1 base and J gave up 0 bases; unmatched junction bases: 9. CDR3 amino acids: CASSEDFGLAGVISYEQYF. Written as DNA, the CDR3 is TGTGCCAGCAGTGAAGATTTTGGACTAGCGGGGGTTATCTCCTACGAGCAGTACTTC.

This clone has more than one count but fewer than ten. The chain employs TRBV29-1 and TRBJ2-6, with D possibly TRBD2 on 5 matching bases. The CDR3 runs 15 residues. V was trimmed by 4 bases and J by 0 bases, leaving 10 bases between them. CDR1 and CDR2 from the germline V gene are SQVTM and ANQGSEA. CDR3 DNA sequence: TGCAGCGTTGTTGGAGGCCCCTCTGGGGCCAACGTCCTGACTTTC. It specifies CSVVGGPSGANVLTF. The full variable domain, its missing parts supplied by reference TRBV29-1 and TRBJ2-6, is SAVISQKPSRDICQRGTSLTIQCQVDSQVTMMFWYRQQPGQSLTLIATANQGSEATYESGFVIDKFPISRPNLTFSTLTVSNMSPEDSSIYLCSVVGGPSGANVLTFGAGSRLTVL.

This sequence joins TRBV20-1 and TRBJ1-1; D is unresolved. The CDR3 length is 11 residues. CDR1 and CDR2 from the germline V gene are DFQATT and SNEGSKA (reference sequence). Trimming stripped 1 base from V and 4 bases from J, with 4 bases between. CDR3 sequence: CSARVVTEAFF. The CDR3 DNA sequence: TGCAGTGCTAGAGTCGTCACTGAAGCTTTCTTT.

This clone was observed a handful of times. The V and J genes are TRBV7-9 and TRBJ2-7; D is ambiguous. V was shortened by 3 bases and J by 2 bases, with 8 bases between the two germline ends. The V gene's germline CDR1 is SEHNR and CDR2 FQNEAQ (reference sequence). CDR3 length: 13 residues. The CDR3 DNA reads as TGTGCCAGCAGCTTGAAGAACACCTACGAGCAGTACTTC. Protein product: CASSLKNTYEQYF. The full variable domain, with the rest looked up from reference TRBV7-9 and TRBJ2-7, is DTGVSQNPRHKITKRGQNVTFRCDPISEHNRLYWYRQTLGQGPEFLTYFQNEAQLEKSRLLSDRFSAERPKGSFSTLEIQRTEQGDSAMYLCASSLKNTYEQYFGPGTRLTVT.

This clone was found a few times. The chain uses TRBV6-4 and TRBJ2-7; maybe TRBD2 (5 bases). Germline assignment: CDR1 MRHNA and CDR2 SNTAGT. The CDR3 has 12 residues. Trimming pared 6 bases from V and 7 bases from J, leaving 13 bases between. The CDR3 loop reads CASSSGRGEQYF. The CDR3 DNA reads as TGTGCCAGCAGCAGCGGTCGCGGGGAGCAGTACTTC.

The CDR3 spells CASSWWLAGENYEQYF. DNA for the CDR3: TGTGCCAGCAGCTGGTGGCTAGCGGGGGAAAATTACGAGCAGTACTTC. This chain connects TRBV5-6 to TRBJ2-7, with 10 nucleotides matching TRBD2. The length of the CDR3 is 16 residues. J gave up 4 bases and V 3 bases, and 10 bases lay outside the gene matches. Germline V gene lookup returns CDR1 SGHDT and CDR2 YYEEEE.

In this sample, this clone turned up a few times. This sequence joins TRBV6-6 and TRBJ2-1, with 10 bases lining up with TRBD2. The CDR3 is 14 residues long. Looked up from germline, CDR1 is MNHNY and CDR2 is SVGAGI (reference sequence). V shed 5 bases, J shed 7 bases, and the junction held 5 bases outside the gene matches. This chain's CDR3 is CASSPTSGINEQFF. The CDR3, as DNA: TGTGCCAGCAGTCCAACTAGCGGGATAAATGAGCAGTTCTTC.

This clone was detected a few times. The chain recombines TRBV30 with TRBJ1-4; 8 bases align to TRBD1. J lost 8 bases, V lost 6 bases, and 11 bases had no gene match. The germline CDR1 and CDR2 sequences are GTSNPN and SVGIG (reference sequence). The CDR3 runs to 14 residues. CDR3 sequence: CACVFRGLWEKLFF. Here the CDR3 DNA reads TGTGCCTGCGTGTTCAGGGGGCTTTGGGAAAAACTGTTTTTT. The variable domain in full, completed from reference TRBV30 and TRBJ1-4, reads SQTIHQWPATLVQPVGSPLSLECTVEGTSNPNLYWYRQAAGRGLQLLFYSVGIGQISSEVPQNLSASRPQDRQFILSSKKLLLSDSGFYLCACVFRGLWEKLFFGSGTQLSVL.

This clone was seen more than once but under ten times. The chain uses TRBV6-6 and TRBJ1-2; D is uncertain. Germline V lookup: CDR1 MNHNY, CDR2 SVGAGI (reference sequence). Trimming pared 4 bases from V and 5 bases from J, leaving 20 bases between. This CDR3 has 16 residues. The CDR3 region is CASSSPSGVNGYGYTF. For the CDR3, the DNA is TGTGCCAGCAGTTCCCCCAGCGGAGTAAATGGGTATGGCTACACCTTC.

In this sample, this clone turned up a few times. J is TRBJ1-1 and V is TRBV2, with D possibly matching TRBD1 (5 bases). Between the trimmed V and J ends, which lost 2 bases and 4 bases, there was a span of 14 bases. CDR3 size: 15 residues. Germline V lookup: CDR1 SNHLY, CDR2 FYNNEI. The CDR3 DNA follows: TGTGCCAGCAGTGAATTGGGGGGTTATGGCACTGAAGCTTTCTTT. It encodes CASSELGGYGTEAFF.